This TCR beta chain was documented in a study of blood T cells in healthy people across ages. Then a second PCR, running roughly 7 to 11 cycles, was carried out with a sample-barcoded 5' primer and a J-beta primer mix. TCRdb independently ran MiXCR on the 5' RACE reads; one entry per CDR3 protein. The data show some 850,000 distinct CDR3 sequences, about 26% seen once. Per the germline V gene, CDR1 is ENHRY and CDR2 is SYGVKD. CDR3 length: 19 amino acids. The V end lost 0 bases, the J end lost 1 base, and 18 bases lay between the germline ends. These records were also assigned to another study, of T cells of mothers and their children. Per that paper: It was observed that no persistent microchimeric T cell clones could be detected.

The sample consisted of blood. This clonotype originated in a boy aged 5-17 years in good health. The V call is TRBV10-3, the J call TRBJ2-2; D tentatively fits TRBD1 or TRBD2 (5 bases each). CDR3 loop: CAISESRGSTSLNTGELFF. CDR3 nucleotide sequence: TGTGCCATCAGTGAGTCACGGGGCAGTACGTCCTTGAACACCGGGGAGCTGTTTTTT.